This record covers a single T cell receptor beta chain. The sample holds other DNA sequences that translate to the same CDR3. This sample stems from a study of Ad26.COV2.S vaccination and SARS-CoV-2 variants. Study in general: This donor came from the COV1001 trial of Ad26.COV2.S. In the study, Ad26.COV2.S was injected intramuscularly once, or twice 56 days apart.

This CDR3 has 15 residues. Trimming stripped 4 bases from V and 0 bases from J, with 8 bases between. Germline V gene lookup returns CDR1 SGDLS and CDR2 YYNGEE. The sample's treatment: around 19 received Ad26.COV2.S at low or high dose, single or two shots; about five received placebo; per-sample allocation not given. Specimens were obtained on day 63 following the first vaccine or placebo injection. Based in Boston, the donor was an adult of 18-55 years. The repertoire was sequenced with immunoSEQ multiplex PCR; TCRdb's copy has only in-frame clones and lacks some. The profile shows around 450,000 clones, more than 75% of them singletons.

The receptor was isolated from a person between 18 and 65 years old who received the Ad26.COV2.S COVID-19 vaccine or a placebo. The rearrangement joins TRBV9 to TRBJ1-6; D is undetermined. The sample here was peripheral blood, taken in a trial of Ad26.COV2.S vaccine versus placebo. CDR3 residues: CASSPGSSYNSPLHF. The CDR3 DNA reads TGTGCCAGCAGCCCGGGGAGCTCCTATAATTCACCCCTCCACTTT.